This T cell receptor beta chain was identified during a study of shared clonotypes between healthy human individuals. Regarding the study as a whole: Shared clonotypes across all four donors exceeded non-shared ones in generation probability.

Authors' processing steps: As immunoSEQ supplied junction-only sequences (without quality scores), filtering differed. Method: immunoSEQ multiplex PCR; TCRdb's copy keeps in-frame clones and lacks some. V, J and clone size reflect that table, while D and trimming were determined from the DNA. The sample holds 2 million to 2.5 million clones, roughly 95% seen once. The length of the CDR3 is 16 residues. Germline lookup yields CDR1 KGHSH and CDR2 LQKENI. Trimming cost V 3 bases and J 2 bases; bases outside gene matches: 7. For this clone: Its matching antigen is unknown.

This sequence originates from a man younger than 35 in good health. Sample: naive CD4+ T cells sorted from blood. Subset here: CD45RA+ positively selected. The chain is built from TRBV18 and TRBJ1-5; the match to TRBD1 covers 7 bases. The CDR3 DNA is TGTGCCAGCTCACCTCCAGGACAGGCACGCAATCAGCCCCAGCATTTT. Residues: CASSPPGQARNQPQHF.